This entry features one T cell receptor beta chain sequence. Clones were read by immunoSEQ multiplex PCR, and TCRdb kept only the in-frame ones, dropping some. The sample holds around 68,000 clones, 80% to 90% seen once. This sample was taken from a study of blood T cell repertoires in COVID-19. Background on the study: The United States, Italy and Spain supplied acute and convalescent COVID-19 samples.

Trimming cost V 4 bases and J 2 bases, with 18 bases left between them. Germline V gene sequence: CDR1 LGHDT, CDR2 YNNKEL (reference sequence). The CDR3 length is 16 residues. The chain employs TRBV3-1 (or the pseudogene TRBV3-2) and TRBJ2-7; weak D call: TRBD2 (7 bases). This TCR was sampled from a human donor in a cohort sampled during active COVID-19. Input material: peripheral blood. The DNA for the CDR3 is TGTGCCAGCAGCCGTCCAACCCGGGGGGCCGCCTACGAGCAGTACTTC. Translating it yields CASSRPTRGAAYEQYF.